The 5 T cell receptor beta chains below were found in one sample sequenced in a study of CXCR3-negative and CXCR3-positive naive CD8 T cells. TRB cDNA libraries were made by UMI-labeled 5' RACE. After re-calling the 5' RACE reads, TCRdb lists one entry per CDR3 protein, DNA absent. In total, the table holds about 48,000 distinct CDR3 sequences. The sample was memory CD8+ T cells from blood. These receptors all come from a human donor in good health. Some clones in this sample may be carry-over from other donors' samples.

The J gene is TRBJ1-1, the V gene TRBV5-5; TCRdb's D call of TRBD1 is untestable without DNA. Germline CDR1 reads SGHKS; CDR2 reads YYEKEE (reference sequence). The CDR3 consists of 14 residues. This CDR3 is CASSSGELDTEAFF.

The genes are TRBV29-1 and TRBJ2-1; TCRdb's D call of TRBD1 is untestable without DNA. CDR1 and CDR2 (germline): SQVTM, ANQGSEA. CDR3 length: 14 residues. CDR3 in amino acids: CSVEGRTVNNEQFF.

This chain joins TRBV6-1 and TRBJ2-7; TCRdb reports TRBD1, a call that lacks DNA to check it against. In germline, CDR1 is MNHNS, CDR2 SASEGT. CDR3 length: 16 amino acids. CDR3 in amino acids: CASSGSAGTGDHEQYF.

This chain uses TRBV6-2 or TRBV6-3 with TRBJ1-1; TCRdb's D gene call, TRBD1, goes unchecked for lack of DNA. CDR3 length equals 13 residues. Germline-derived CDR1 and CDR2 are MNHEY and SVGEGT. CDR3 sequence: CASGGQGRGEAFF.

This chain uses TRBV7-2 with TRBJ1-2; TCRdb reports TRBD1, a call that lacks DNA to check it against. The CDR3 has 16 amino acids. Germline V gene lookup returns CDR1 SGHTA and CDR2 FQGNSA. The CDR3 region is CASSLGPRDRGNGYTF.